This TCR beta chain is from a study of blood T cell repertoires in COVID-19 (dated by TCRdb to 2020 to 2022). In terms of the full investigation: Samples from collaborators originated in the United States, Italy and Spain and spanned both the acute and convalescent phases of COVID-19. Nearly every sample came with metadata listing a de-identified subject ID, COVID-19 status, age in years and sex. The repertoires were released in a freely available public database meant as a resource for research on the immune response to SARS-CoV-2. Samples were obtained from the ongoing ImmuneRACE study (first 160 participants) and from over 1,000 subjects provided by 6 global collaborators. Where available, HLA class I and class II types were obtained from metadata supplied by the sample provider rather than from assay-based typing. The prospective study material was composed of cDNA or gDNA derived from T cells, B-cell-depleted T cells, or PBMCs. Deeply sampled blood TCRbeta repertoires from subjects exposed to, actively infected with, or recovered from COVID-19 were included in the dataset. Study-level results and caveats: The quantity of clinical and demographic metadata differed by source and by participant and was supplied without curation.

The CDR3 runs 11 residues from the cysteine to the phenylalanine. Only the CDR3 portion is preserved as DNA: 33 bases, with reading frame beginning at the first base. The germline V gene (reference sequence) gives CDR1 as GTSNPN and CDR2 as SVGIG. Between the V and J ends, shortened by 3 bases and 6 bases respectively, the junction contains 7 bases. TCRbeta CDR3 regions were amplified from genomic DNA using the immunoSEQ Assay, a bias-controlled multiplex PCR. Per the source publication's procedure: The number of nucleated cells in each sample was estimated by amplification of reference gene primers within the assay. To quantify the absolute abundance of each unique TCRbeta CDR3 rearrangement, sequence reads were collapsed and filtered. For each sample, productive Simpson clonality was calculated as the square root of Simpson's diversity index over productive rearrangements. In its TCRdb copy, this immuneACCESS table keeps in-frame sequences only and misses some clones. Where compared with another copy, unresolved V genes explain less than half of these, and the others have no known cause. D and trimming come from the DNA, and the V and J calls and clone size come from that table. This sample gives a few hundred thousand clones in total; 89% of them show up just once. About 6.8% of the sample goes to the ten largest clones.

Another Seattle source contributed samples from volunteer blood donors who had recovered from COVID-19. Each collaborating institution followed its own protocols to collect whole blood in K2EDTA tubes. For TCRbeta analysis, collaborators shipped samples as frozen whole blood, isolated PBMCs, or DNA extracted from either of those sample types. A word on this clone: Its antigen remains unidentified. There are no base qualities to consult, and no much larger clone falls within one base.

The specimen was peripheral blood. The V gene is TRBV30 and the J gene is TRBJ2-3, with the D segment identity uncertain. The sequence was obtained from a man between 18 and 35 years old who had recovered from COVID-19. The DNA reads TGTGCCTGGAGAATATCCGATACGCAGTATTTT. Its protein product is CAWRISDTQYF.